The 20 T cell receptor beta chains in this list originate from one sample, sequenced in a study of CD8 T cells in ankylosing spondylitis. These receptors have no known antigen. TCRdb reprocessed the 5' RACE reads via MiXCR and lists one record per CDR3 protein. The data show about 540,000 distinct CDR3 sequences, roughly 13% seen once. Study-wide points: Seemingly distinctive of ankylosing spondylitis blood was a TCR beta motif formed by eight highly homologous variants.

Sequences were obtained from blood, either unsorted or a sorted T cell fraction (not recorded which). These TCRs come from a male donor with ankylosing spondylitis.

This clonotype was observed a few times. The chain joins TRBV7-9 to TRBJ2-4; 9 nucleotides align to TRBD1. The CDR3 runs 17 residues. Germline CDR1 is SEHNR and CDR2 is FQNEAQ (reference sequence). With V trimmed by 5 bases and J by 1 base, 9 bases remained unmatched. The chain's CDR3 is CASSLTGGAGAKNIQYF. CDR3 bases: TGTGCCAGCAGCCTAACAGGGGGCGCTGGGGCCAAAAACATTCAGTACTTC.

In this sample, this clonotype turned up many times. The J gene is TRBJ2-5, the V gene TRBV20-1; D gene uncertain. The germline gives CDR1 DFQATT, CDR2 SNEGSKA (reference sequence). The CDR3 totals 11 residues. The V end was cut by 5 bases, the J end by 1 base, with 5 bases between. CDR3 in DNA: TGCAGTGCTGACTTCCAAGAGACCCAGTACTTC. As protein: CSADFQETQYF.

This clonotype was counted at least ten times. The DNA for the CDR3 is TGTGCCAGCTCACCCGTGACGGGGTATGGCTACACCTTC. Protein: CASSPVTGYGYTF. The chain joins TRBV18 to TRBJ1-2; D not certain. The germline V and J ends were trimmed by 3 bases and 5 bases, with 10 bases remaining between them. The CDR3 is 13 residues long. Germline lookup yields CDR1 KGHSH and CDR2 LQKENI.

This clonotype was observed a handful of times. The chain uses TRBV7-9 and TRBJ2-3; TRBD1 matches 8 bases. V lost 0 bases to trimming and J lost 2 bases; unmatched junction nucleotides: 7. This CDR3 has 17 amino acids. Germline-derived CDR1 and CDR2 are SEHNR and FQNEAQ (reference sequence). The CDR3 reads CASSLAPGTGYTDTQYF. CDR3 DNA sequence: TGTGCCAGCAGCTTAGCTCCCGGGACAGGATACACAGATACGCAGTATTTT.

This clonotype came up many times. The chain couples TRBV4-2 to TRBJ2-1, with 12 bases matching TRBD2. Germline CDR1 and CDR2: LGHNA and YNFKEQ. J was trimmed by 16 bases and V by 0 bases; bases with no gene match: 16. The CDR3 runs 17 residues. CDR3 protein: CASSQDLDGLAGGLRFF. The CDR3 nucleotides read TGTGCCAGCAGCCAAGATCTTGATGGGCTAGCGGGAGGGCTTCGTTTCTTC.

This clonotype was found a few times. Here the CDR3 DNA reads TGTGCTAGTCCCGGGGCCAAGGAAGGGGAGCTGTTTTTT. Protein sequence: CASPGAKEGELFF. This rearrangement joins TRBV12-5 to TRBJ2-2; D assignment may be TRBD1 or TRBD2 (5 bases each). This CDR3 contains 13 residues. Germline assignment: CDR1 LGHNT and CDR2 FRNRAP. V was pared by 8 bases and J by 8 bases, with 15 bases between.

This sequence joins TRBV24-1 and TRBJ1-5, with unresolved D. Germline V gives CDR1 KGHDR, CDR2 SFDVKD. This CDR3 has 13 amino acids. Trimming removed 4 bases at V and 10 bases at J, with 13 bases between. In DNA, the CDR3 is TGTGCCACCAGTGAGGGCGCCTTCAACCCCCAGCATTTT. Its translation is CATSEGAFNPQHF.

This chain uses TRBV20-1 with TRBJ1-5; 7 bases are shared with TRBD1. This CDR3 contains 14 residues. Losses at the gene ends were 0 bases for V and 7 bases for J; bases not matched to a gene: 6. In germline, CDR1 is DFQATT, CDR2 SNEGSKA (reference sequence). The CDR3 coding sequence is TGCAGTGCTAGAGATTACAGGGGTAGCCAGCCCCAGCATTTT. It encodes CSARDYRGSQPQHF.

The rearrangement joins TRBV7-8 to TRBJ2-1, with TRBD2 identical over 11 bases. This CDR3 spans 16 amino acids. Germline V gene sequence: CDR1 SGHVS, CDR2 FQNEAQ. Trimming cost V 5 bases and J 9 bases; bases outside gene matches: 12. The CDR3 nucleotides are TGTGCCAGCAGCGCCACACTAGCGGGAGTTGGTGTTGAGCAGTTCTTC. Its translation is CASSATLAGVGVEQFF.

CDR3 amino acids: CSARQRSSYNEQFF. Written as DNA, the CDR3 is TGCAGTGCTAGACAGAGGAGCTCCTACAATGAGCAGTTCTTC. This chain uses TRBV20-1 with TRBJ2-1, with no clear D. V lost 2 bases and J 0 bases, leaving 8 bases between the germline ends. From germline, CDR1 is DFQATT and CDR2 SNEGSKA (reference sequence). The CDR3 loop spans 14 amino acids.

Only a few counts were recorded for this clonotype. The V call is TRBV20-1, the J call TRBJ2-3, with D perhaps matching TRBD1 or TRBD2 (6 bases each). Germline CDR1 is DFQATT and CDR2 is SNEGSKA (reference sequence). With 6 bases removed from V and 0 bases from J, the gap between germline ends came to 16 bases. This CDR3 spans 15 amino acids. The CDR3 here is CSALGGGESTDTQYF. CDR3 nucleotide sequence: TGCAGTGCCTTGGGGGGCGGGGAAAGCACAGATACGCAGTATTTT.

This clonotype was counted a few times. V is TRBV29-1 and J is TRBJ2-2; D is unclear. CDR1 is SQVTM and CDR2 is ANQGSEA in the germline V gene. This CDR3 has 13 amino acids. Trimming stripped 4 bases from V and 7 bases from J, with 13 bases between. The CDR3 bases are TGCAGCGTTGTCTGGTCCAGCATCGGGGAGCTGTTTTTT. Translation: CSVVWSSIGELFF.

V is TRBV9 and J is TRBJ2-5; D perhaps matches TRBD2 (6 bases). V gave up 3 bases and J gave up 4 bases, with 19 bases separating them. The CDR3 totals 16 residues. Germline V gene sequence: CDR1 SGDLS, CDR2 YYNGEE. CDR3 amino acids: CASSGGSYGRSETQYF. The DNA for the CDR3 is TGTGCCAGCAGCGGGGGATCGTACGGGAGATCAGAGACCCAGTACTTC.

V is TRBV5-6 and J is TRBJ2-1, with TRBD1 matching 7 bases. Germline assignment: CDR1 SGHDT and CDR2 YYEEEE. CDR3 length: 15 amino acids. The ends lost 3 bases at V and 6 bases at J; junction bases unmatched: 9. CDR3 sequence: CASSSGTVRFNEQFF. CDR3 nucleotides: TGTGCCAGCAGCTCCGGGACAGTGAGATTCAATGAGCAGTTCTTC.

This clonotype was seen only a few times. The CDR3 here is CSAAPAVNTEAFF. The DNA of the CDR3 is TGCAGCGCTGCACCGGCCGTGAACACTGAAGCTTTCTTT. The chain recombines TRBV29-1 with TRBJ1-1, with D hard to call. CDR1 is SQVTM and CDR2 is ANQGSEA in the germline V gene. CDR3 length equals 13 residues. Trimming cost V 7 bases and J 0 bases, with 12 bases left between them.

This clonotype appeared once. This sequence joins TRBV20-1 and TRBJ2-3; a possible D gene is TRBD1 (5 bases). V was pared by 2 bases and J by 3 bases, with 24 bases between. CDR3 length: 18 residues. Germline V CDR1 and CDR2: DFQATT, SNEGSKA (reference sequence). The CDR3 DNA reads TGCAGTGCTAGATTTCCCCCTAGGGGCGCAACGAGGACAGATACGCAGTATTTT. Protein product: CSARFPPRGATRTDTQYF.

This chain uses TRBV12-3 or TRBV12-4 with TRBJ1-4, with D maybe TRBD1 (6 bases). Between the trimmed V and J ends, which lost 4 bases and 4 bases, there was a span of 19 bases. CDR3 size: 17 residues. CDR3 nucleotides: TGTGCCAGCAGTTGGACCCTTTCATCACAGGGTAATGAAAAACTGTTTTTT. This sequence encodes CASSWTLSSQGNEKLFF.

The chain is built from TRBV5-6 and TRBJ2-6, with 7 nucleotides matching TRBD1. J lost 2 bases, V lost 3 bases, and 5 bases had no gene match. Germline-derived CDR1 and CDR2 are SGHDT and YYEEEE. The CDR3 runs 16 residues. CDR3 protein: CASSSGTGAGANVLTF. The CDR3 DNA follows: TGTGCCAGCAGCTCCGGAACAGGGGCTGGGGCCAACGTCCTGACTTTC.

The V gene is TRBV12-3 or TRBV12-4, the J gene TRBJ2-7, with D unclear. V was shortened by 5 bases and J by 3 bases, with 20 bases between the two germline ends. This CDR3 spans 16 amino acids. The CDR3 is CASSPKRQGSYYEQYF. The CDR3 coding sequence is TGTGCCAGCAGTCCGAAACGACAAGGCTCCTACTACGAGCAGTACTTC.

This sequence joins TRBV7-9 and TRBJ1-6, with 8 bases that match TRBD1. Trimming at V came to 4 bases and at J to 12 bases, leaving 8 bases not matched to a gene. Germline lookup yields CDR1 SEHNR and CDR2 FQNEAQ (reference sequence). The CDR3 is 14 residues long. CDR3 bases: TGTGCCAGCAGCTCACGACAGGGGCGGGTACCCCTCCACTTT. Encoded protein: CASSSRQGRVPLHF.